This TCR beta chain was obtained from a study of Tregs in tolerant kidney transplant recipients. CDR1 is ENHRY, CDR2 SYGVKD, per germline. V was cut by 9 bases and J by 1 base, with 12 bases left in between. The CDR3 is 13 amino acids. Profiling relied on immunoSEQ multiplex PCR, and the TCRdb table lists in-frame clones only, not all of them. The sample shows tens of thousands of clones, 70% to 90% of them seen only once. Findings of the study overall: Some patients' samples used different primers over time, so nucleotide sequences weren't comparable.

Regarding this clone: Its antigen is currently unknown.

The specimen was CD4+ T cells from blood, collected before the transplant. The TCR comes from a human donor who received a combined kidney and bone marrow transplant. The V and J genes are TRBV10-3 and TRBJ1-1; a weak D match, TRBD1 (6 bases). For the CDR3, the DNA is TGTGCCATGAACAGGGATCGGAACACTGAAGCTTTCTTT. Translation gives CAMNRDRNTEAFF.